This paragraph reports one T cell receptor (beta chain). This sample was taken from a study of PD-1 blockade in classical Hodgkin lymphoma. Profiling relied on immunoSEQ multiplex PCR, and the TCRdb table lists in-frame clones only, not all of them. Altogether some 150,000 clones are present, nearly 80% being singletons, with the ten largest covering 7.5% to 10%. Each patient relapsed following autologous stem cell transplantation, and prior brentuximab vedotin exposure differed. There are 13 residues in the CDR3. The germline V gene encodes CDR1 SEHNR and CDR2 FQNEAQ (reference sequence). Trimming took off 5 bases at V and 8 bases at J, with 15 bases between the two ends.

This sequence joins TRBV7-9 and TRBJ1-2; D is unclear. This receptor was taken from a human donor with classical Hodgkin lymphoma. The sample in question was peripheral blood mononuclear cells (PBMCs), obtained before the second cycle of nivolumab. In nucleotides, the CDR3 is TGTGCCAGCAGCCAAAACAGCTATTGGGGCTACACCTTC. Amino acids: CASSQNSYWGYTF.